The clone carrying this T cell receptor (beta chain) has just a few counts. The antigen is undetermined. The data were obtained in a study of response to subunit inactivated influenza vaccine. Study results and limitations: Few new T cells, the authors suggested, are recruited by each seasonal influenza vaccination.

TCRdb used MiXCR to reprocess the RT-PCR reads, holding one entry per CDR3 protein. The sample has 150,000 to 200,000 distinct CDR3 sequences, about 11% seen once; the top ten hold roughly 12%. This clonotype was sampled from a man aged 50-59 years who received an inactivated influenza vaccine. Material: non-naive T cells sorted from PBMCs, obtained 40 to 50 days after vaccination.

For the CDR3, the DNA is TGTGCCAGCAGTTACTCCGCGGATCAGCCCCAGCATTTT. This codes for CASSYSADQPQHF. The rearrangement uses TRBV6-5 and TRBJ1-5; D is uncertain. Between the trimmed V and J ends, which lost 0 bases and 5 bases, there was a span of 5 bases. Germline CDR1 and CDR2: MNHEY and SVGAGI. This CDR3 has 13 residues.